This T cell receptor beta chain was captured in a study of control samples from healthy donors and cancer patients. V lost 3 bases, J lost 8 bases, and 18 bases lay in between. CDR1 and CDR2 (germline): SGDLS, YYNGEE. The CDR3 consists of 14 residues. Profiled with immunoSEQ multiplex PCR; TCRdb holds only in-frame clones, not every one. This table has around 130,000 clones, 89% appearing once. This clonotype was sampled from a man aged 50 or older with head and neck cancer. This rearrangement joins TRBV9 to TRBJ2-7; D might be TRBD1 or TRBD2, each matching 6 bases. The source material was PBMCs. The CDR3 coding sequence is TGTGCCAGCAGCGAACGGGGGCCGGAGTCTAAGCAGTACTTC. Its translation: CASSERGPESKQYF.